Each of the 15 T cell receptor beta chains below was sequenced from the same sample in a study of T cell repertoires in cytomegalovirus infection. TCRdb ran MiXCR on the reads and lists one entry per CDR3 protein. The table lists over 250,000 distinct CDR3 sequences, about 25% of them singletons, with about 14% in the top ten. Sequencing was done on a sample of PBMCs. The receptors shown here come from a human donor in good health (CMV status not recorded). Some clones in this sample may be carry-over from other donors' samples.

The CDR3 here is CSARDWSPGSTDTQYF. The DNA for the CDR3 is TGCAGTGCTAGAGATTGGTCGCCGGGTAGCACAGATACGCAGTATTTT. The rearrangement links TRBV20-1 to TRBJ2-3; D is undetermined. The CDR3 has 16 residues. Looked up from germline, CDR1 is DFQATT and CDR2 is SNEGSKA (reference sequence). Trimming shortened V by 0 bases and J by 0 bases, and 13 bases separated the two germline ends.

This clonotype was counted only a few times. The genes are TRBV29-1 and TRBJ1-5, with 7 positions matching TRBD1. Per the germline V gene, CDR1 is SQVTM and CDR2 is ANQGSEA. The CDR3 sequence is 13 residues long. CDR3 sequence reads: CSTLDREGQPQHF. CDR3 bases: TGCAGTACTCTCGACAGGGAGGGTCAGCCCCAGCATTTT.

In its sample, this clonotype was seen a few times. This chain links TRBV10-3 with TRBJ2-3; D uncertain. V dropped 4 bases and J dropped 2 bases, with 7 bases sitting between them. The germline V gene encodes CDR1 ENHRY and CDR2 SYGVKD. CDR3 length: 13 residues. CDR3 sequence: CAISAGNTDTQYF. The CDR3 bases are TGTGCCATCAGTGCGGGTAACACAGATACGCAGTATTTT.

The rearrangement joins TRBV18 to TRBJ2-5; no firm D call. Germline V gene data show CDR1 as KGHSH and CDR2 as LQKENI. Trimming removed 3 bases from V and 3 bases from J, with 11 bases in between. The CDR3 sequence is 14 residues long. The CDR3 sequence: CASSPLDIKETQYF. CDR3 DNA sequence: TGTGCCAGCTCACCGCTTGACATAAAAGAGACCCAGTACTTC.

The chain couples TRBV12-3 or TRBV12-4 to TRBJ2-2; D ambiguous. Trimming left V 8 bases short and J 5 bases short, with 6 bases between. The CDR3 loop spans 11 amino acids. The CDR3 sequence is CASYRTGELFF. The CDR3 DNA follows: TGTGCCAGCTACAGAACCGGGGAGCTGTTTTTT.

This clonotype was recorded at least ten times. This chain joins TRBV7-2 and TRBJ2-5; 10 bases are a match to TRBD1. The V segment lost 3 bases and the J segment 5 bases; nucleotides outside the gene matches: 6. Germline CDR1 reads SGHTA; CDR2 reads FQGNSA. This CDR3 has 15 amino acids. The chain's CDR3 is CASSFDRGRRETQYF. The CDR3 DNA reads TGTGCCAGCAGCTTCGACAGGGGGCGGAGGGAGACCCAGTACTTC.

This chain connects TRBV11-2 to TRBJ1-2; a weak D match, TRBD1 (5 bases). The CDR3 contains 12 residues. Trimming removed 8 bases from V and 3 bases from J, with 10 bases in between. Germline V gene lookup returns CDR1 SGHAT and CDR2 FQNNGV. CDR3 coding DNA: TGTGCCAGCCGGGGGTCCTACTATGGCTACACCTTC. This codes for CASRGSYYGYTF. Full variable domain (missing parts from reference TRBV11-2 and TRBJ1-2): EAGVAQSPRYKIIEKRQSVAFWCNPISGHATLYWYQQILGQGPKLLIQFQNNGVVDDSQLPKDRFSAERLKGVDSTLKIQPAKLEDSAVYLCASRGSYYGYTFGSGTRLTVV.

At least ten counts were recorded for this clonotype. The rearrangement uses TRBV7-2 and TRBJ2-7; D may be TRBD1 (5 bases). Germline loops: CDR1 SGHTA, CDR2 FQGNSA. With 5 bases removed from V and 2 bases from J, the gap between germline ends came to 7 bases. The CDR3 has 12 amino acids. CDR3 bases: TGTGCCAGCAGCCAAGGGGCCTACGAGCAGTACTTC. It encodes CASSQGAYEQYF.

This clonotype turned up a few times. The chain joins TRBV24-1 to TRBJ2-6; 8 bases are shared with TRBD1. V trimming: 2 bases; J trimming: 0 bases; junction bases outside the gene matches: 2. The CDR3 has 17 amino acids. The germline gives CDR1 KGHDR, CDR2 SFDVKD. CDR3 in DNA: TGTGCCACCAGTGATTGGGGGACAGGCTCTGGGGCCAACGTCCTGACTTTC. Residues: CATSDWGTGSGANVLTF.

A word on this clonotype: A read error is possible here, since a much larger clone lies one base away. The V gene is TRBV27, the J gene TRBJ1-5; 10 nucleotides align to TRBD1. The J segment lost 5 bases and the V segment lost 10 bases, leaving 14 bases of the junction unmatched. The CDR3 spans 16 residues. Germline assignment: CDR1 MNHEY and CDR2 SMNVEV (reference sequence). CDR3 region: CANRGGQGWKYQPQHF. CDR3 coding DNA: TGTGCCAACAGGGGGGGACAGGGGTGGAAATATCAGCCCCAGCATTTT.

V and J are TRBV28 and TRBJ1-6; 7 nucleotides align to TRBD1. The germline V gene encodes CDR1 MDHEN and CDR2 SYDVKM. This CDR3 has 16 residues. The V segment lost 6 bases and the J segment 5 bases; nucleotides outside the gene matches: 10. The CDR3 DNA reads TGTGCCAGCAGAGAGAGGGCAGGGGGTAATAATTCACCCCTCCACTTT. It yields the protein CASRERAGGNNSPLHF. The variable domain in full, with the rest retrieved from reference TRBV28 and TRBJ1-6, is DVKVTQSSRYLVKRTGEKVFLECVQDMDHENMFWYRQDPGLGLRLIYFSYDVKMKEKGDIPEGYSVSREKKERFSLILESASTNQTSMYLCASRERAGGNNSPLHFGNGTRLTVT.

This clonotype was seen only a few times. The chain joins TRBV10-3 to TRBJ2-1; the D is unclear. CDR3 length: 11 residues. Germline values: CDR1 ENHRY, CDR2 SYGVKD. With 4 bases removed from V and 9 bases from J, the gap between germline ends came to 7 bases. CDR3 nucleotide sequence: TGTGCCATCAGTGTGGAAGGTGAGCAGTTCTTC. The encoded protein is CAISVEGEQFF.

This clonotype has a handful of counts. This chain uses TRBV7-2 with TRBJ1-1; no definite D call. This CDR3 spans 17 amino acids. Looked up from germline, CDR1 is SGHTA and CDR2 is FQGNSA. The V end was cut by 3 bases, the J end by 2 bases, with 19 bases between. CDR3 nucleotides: TGTGCCAGCAGCTTCAACCGGGCACTAAGAATAAACACTGAAGCTTTCTTT. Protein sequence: CASSFNRALRINTEAFF.

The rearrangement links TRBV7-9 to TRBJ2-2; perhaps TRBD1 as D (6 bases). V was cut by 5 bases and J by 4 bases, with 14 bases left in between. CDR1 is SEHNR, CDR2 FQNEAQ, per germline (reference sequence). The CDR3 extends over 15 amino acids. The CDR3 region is CASSINREGTGELFF. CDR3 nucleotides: TGTGCCAGCAGCATAAACAGGGAAGGCACCGGGGAGCTGTTTTTT.

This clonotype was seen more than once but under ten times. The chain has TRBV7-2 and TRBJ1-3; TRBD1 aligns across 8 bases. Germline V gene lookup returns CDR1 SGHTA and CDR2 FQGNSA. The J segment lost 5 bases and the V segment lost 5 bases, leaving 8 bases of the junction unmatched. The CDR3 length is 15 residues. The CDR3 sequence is CASSPSGDRRNTIYF. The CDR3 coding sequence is TGTGCCAGCAGCCCTAGTGGGGACAGGAGAAACACCATATATTTT.